This TCR beta chain is drawn from a study of cytotoxic CD8 clonotypes in ibrutinib-treated CLL. Whole-study results and caveats: Sustained-remission and progressing patients were not sampled at matched times.

TCRdb keeps only in-frame clones here, not all; method: immunoSEQ multiplex PCR. The sample has 250,000 to 350,000 clones, less than 85% seen once; the top ten hold about 5.8%. CDR3 length equals 14 residues. Germline V gene sequence: CDR1 MNHEY, CDR2 SMNVEV (reference sequence). With 3 bases removed from V and 3 bases from J, the gap between germline ends came to 11 bases. Notes on this clone: Its antigen is not identified.

The specimen comprised PBMCs, sampled at disease progression, from a patient treated with ibrutinib. This clonotype was sampled from a human donor with chronic lymphocytic leukemia. This chain uses TRBV27 with TRBJ1-1, with a tentative D call TRBD1 (5 bases). CDR3 sequence reads: CASSLGKGYTEAFF. CDR3 coding DNA: TGTGCCAGCAGTTTGGGGAAGGGGTACACTGAAGCTTTCTTT.